This T cell receptor beta chain was captured by sequencing in a study of a mutant IDH1 vaccine in newly diagnosed glioma (dated by TCRdb to 2020 to 2022). About the study as a whole: Eight vaccinations were administered to patients in weeks 1, 3, 5, 7, 11, 15, 19 and 23, corresponding to visits V03 through V10. For exploratory analyses, 25 to 30 treated patients had longitudinal TCRB deep sequencing done wherever samples were available. Peripheral blood was drawn at six visits: V03 (baseline), V05, V07, V10, V12 and V13. Of the roughly 33 treated patients, 62.5% were male and about 40% were female, and the mean age was roughly 40 years. Vaccination started 4-6 weeks after radiotherapy alone, or was given together with temozolomide cycles in the groups whose treatment included chemotherapy. Prior to enrollment, standard therapy consisting of radiotherapy alone, temozolomide alone, or radiochemotherapy with temozolomide had been administered to patients, with the combination being received by most patients. Findings and caveats that apply to the study as a whole: Vaccine-induced immune responses across multiple MHC alleles were detected in approximately 94% of patients. No apparent relationship was observed between pseudoprogression and alterations in the top peripheral T cell clonotypes detected by TCRB sequencing. Availability determined which PBMC samples were chosen for TCRB deep sequencing. It was noted by the authors that analyses of patient blood samples could not be reproduced owing to sample limitations.

About this clone itself: The specificity of this receptor is unknown. There are no base qualities to consult, and no much larger clone falls within one base.

Taken with the paper, the label for time point translates to: week 5, during vaccination. Each vaccine dose, consisting of 300 ug of a 20-mer mutant IDH1 peptide in Montanide, was administered subcutaneously with topical imiquimod. Donors had newly diagnosed WHO grade 3 or 4 IDH1-mutant astrocytomas with loss of nuclear ATRX. The samples were drawn from NOA16, a multicentre, single-arm, open-label phase I trial in Germany that tested a mutant IDH1 peptide vaccine in humans for the first time. Genomic DNA for TCRB sequencing was extracted from EDTA blood using the DNeasy Blood and Tissue Kit. The germline V gene yields MNHEY for CDR1 and SVGAGI for CDR2. The trim is 2 bases for V and 4 bases for J, with a gap of 17 bases between the germline ends. The CDR3 has 16 amino acids, counting the end cysteine and phenylalanine. The DNA shown is the 48-base CDR3, in frame from base 1. The library was prepared using the immunoSEQ multiplex PCR assay. Rearranged TCR beta chain sequences were amplified using the hsTCRB Kit according to the manufacturer's protocol. An Illumina MiSeq was used to sequence the TCRB libraries. The paper's processing steps were these. The proprietary platform of the kit vendor was used for demultiplexing, trimming and gene mapping. What TCRdb holds here is the immuneACCESS table cut down to in-frame rearrangements. Part of the clones is not present; checked against another copy, under half of the missing clones reflect an unresolved V gene, and the others are unexplained. The V and J calls and clone size come from that table; D and trimming were worked out from the DNA. Across this sample there are over 35,000 clones, with roughly nine tenths seen only once. Around 2.8% of the sample goes to the ten largest clones.

The sample in question was PBMCs, obtained from a glioma patient whose treatment included an IDH1 peptide vaccine. The receptor's source is a man in his fifties or sixties with glioma. The rearrangement combines TRBV6-5 with TRBJ1-2; a tentative D call is TRBD1 (6 bases match). The CDR3 loop reads CASSYQSTGQVYGYTF. The nucleotides are TGTGCCAGCAGTTACCAGAGTACAGGGCAAGTCTATGGCTACACCTTC.